This entry lists 28 T cell receptor beta chains sequenced from one sample in a study of control samples from healthy donors and cancer patients. Sequenced by immunoSEQ multiplex PCR; TCRdb stores in-frame clones only, minus some. Of roughly 120,000 clones listed, 85% to 95% are singletons. Sequenced material: blood. The source is a man younger than 40 in good health.

The rearrangement joins TRBV7-7 to TRBJ2-7, with 9 bases identical to TRBD1. Germline loops: CDR1 SSHAT, CDR2 FNYEAQ (reference sequence). V shed 3 bases, J shed 5 bases, and the junction held 5 bases outside the gene matches. The CDR3 contains 14 residues. The CDR3 nucleotides are TGTGCCAGCAGCTTCCGGGACAGGGACCACGAGCAGTACTTC. Residues: CASSFRDRDHEQYF. Together with reference TRBV7-7 and TRBJ2-7, the CDR3 gives the full variable domain: GAGVSQSPRYKVTKRGQDVTLRCDPISSHATLYWYQQALGQGPEFLTYFNYEAQPDKSGLPSDRFSAERPEGSISTLTIQRTEQRDSAMYRCASSFRDRDHEQYFGPGTRLTVT.

The chain uses TRBV29-1 and TRBJ2-3; D may be TRBD2 (6 bases). Germline V gives CDR1 SQVTM, CDR2 ANQGSEA. CDR3 length: 14 residues. V lost 2 bases to trimming and J lost 6 bases, with 15 bases between them. The CDR3 is CSVETLGGFDTQYF. CDR3 nucleotides: TGCAGCGTTGAAACTCTAGGAGGGTTCGATACGCAGTATTTT.

The chain joins TRBV24-1 to TRBJ1-2; D unresolved. From germline, CDR1 is KGHDR and CDR2 SFDVKD. CDR3 length equals 14 residues. V lost 0 bases to trimming and J lost 3 bases, with 7 bases between them. CDR3 amino acids: CATSDLTLDYGYTF. The CDR3 bases are TGTGCCACCAGTGATTTGACGTTGGACTATGGCTACACCTTC.

The rearrangement joins TRBV2 to TRBJ2-2, with TRBD1 identical over 7 bases. The V gene's germline CDR1 is SNHLY and CDR2 FYNNEI. The CDR3 is 15 residues long. V lost 5 bases and J lost 2; bases outside the gene matches: 5. Written as DNA, the CDR3 is TGTGCCAGCAGTCCCGGGACAGTCAACACCGGGGAGCTGTTTTTT. Protein sequence: CASSPGTVNTGELFF. Full variable domain (missing parts from reference TRBV2 and TRBJ2-2): EPEVTQTPSHQVTQMGQEVILRCVPISNHLYFYWYRQILGQKVEFLVSFYNNEISEKSEIFDDQFSVERPDGSNFTLKIRSTKLEDSAMYFCASSPGTVNTGELFFGEGSRLTVL.

DNA for the CDR3: TGTGCCAGCAGCCCGGGGGCTCGCGGGGCCAAAAACATTCAGTACTTC. Its protein product is CASSPGARGAKNIQYF. The chain recombines TRBV11-2 with TRBJ2-4; either TRBD1 or TRBD2 may fit D (6 bases each). The germline V gene encodes CDR1 SGHAT and CDR2 FQNNGV. V shed 5 bases and J shed 1 base, with 15 bases lying between them. CDR3 size: 16 residues.

V and J are TRBV5-4 and TRBJ2-2; perhaps TRBD1 as D (6 bases). This CDR3 is built from 16 residues. Trimming pared 2 bases from V and 0 bases from J, leaving 11 bases between. In germline, CDR1 is SGHNT, CDR2 YYREEE (reference sequence). CDR3 loop: CASSFPRGSNTGELFF. Here the CDR3 DNA reads TGTGCCAGCAGCTTTCCCAGGGGATCGAACACCGGGGAGCTGTTTTTT.

Only one count was recorded for this clone. At the DNA level, this CDR3 is encoded by other sequences in the same sample as well. The chain employs TRBV12-3 or TRBV12-4 and TRBJ1-1, with D perhaps matching TRBD1 (6 bases). Trimming removed 3 bases from V and 7 bases from J, with 12 bases in between. This CDR3 region has 13 residues. CDR3 nucleotides: TGTGCCAGCAGTTTGATAGGGGGAGGTGAAGCTTTCTTT. It yields the protein CASSLIGGGEAFF.

The sample holds one count of this clone. The chain uses TRBV7-8 and TRBJ2-7; the D is unclear. With 5 bases removed from V and 2 bases from J, the gap between germline ends came to 7 bases. The CDR3 is made up of 12 amino acids. The V gene's germline CDR1 is SGHVS and CDR2 FQNEAQ. The CDR3 DNA sequence: TGTGCCAGCAGCCGCCATCCCTACGAGCAGTACTTC. This codes for CASSRHPYEQYF.

The chain has TRBV9 and TRBJ1-2; 8 bases line up with TRBD1. J gave up 8 bases and V 0 bases, and 12 bases lay outside the gene matches. CDR3 size: 16 residues. Germline V gives CDR1 SGDLS, CDR2 YYNGEE. The CDR3 loop is CASSVGLNRGARGYTF. In DNA form, the CDR3 reads TGTGCCAGCAGCGTAGGTCTGAACAGGGGGGCTAGGGGCTACACCTTC.

V gene TRBV5-5 combines with J gene TRBJ1-2; no clear D gene. There are 14 residues in the CDR3. Between the trimmed V and J ends, which lost 0 bases and 7 bases, there was a span of 13 bases. Looked up from germline, CDR1 is SGHKS and CDR2 is YYEKEE (reference sequence). CDR3 region: CASSLESGKSGYTF. The CDR3 DNA is TGTGCCAGCAGCTTGGAGTCGGGGAAGAGTGGCTACACCTTC.

V usage is TRBV10-3 and J usage is TRBJ2-3, with 7 bases matching TRBD1. V gave up 3 bases and J gave up 2 bases; unmatched junction bases: 8. The CDR3 loop spans 16 amino acids. Germline loops: CDR1 ENHRY, CDR2 SYGVKD. CDR3 loop: CAISEQGSRNTDTQYF. CDR3 nucleotide sequence: TGTGCCATCAGTGAACAGGGGTCCAGAAACACAGATACGCAGTATTTT.

CDR3 DNA sequence: TGTGCCAGCAGCCGCGGAGGGGACAGGGCTGGCTACACCTTC. Translation gives CASSRGGDRAGYTF. V gene TRBV6-5 combines with J gene TRBJ1-2; TRBD1 aligns across 9 bases. The CDR3 extends over 14 amino acids. The V gene's germline CDR1 is MNHEY and CDR2 SVGAGI. V shed 6 bases, J shed 7 bases, and the junction held 9 bases outside the gene matches.

The chain uses TRBV7-2 and TRBJ2-1, with a possible D match to TRBD2 (5 bases). CDR3 length: 15 residues. Germline lookup yields CDR1 SGHTA and CDR2 FQGNSA. V was shortened by 6 bases and J by 2 bases, with 14 bases between the two germline ends. DNA of the CDR3: TGTGCCAGCAGGCGGACTGGGGATACCTACAATGAGCAGTTCTTC. Encoded protein: CASRRTGDTYNEQFF.

CDR3 region: CASSDSLREGKAFF. CDR3 DNA: TGTGCCAGCAGTGACTCACTGAGGGAAGGTAAAGCTTTCTTT. The V and J genes are TRBV6-4 and TRBJ1-1; D not resolved. The CDR3 loop spans 14 amino acids. Per germline, CDR1 MRHNA and CDR2 SNTAGT. The V gene lost 0 bases and the J gene lost 9 bases, with 14 bases spanning the gap.

V usage is TRBV2 and J usage is TRBJ2-3, with a weak D call TRBD1 (5 bases). Germline loops: CDR1 SNHLY, CDR2 FYNNEI. This CDR3 has 13 amino acids. Trimming took 7 bases from V and 4 from J, leaving 12 bases between them. The CDR3 loop reads CASIGQGPDTQYF. The CDR3 DNA sequence: TGTGCCAGCATCGGGCAGGGTCCAGATACGCAGTATTTT. Full variable domain (rest looked up from reference TRBV2 and TRBJ2-3): EPEVTQTPSHQVTQMGQEVILRCVPISNHLYFYWYRQILGQKVEFLVSFYNNEISEKSEIFDDQFSVERPDGSNFTLKIRSTKLEDSAMYFCASIGQGPDTQYFGPGTRLTVL.

This sequence joins TRBV3-1 (or the pseudogene TRBV3-2) and TRBJ2-5; TRBD2 agrees at 9 bases. In germline, CDR1 is LGHDT, CDR2 YNNKEL (reference sequence). The CDR3 loop spans 15 amino acids. V gave up 4 bases and J gave up 4 bases; unmatched junction bases: 7. CDR3 nucleotides: TGTGCCAGCAGCCTGACAGCGGGGGGCGGAGAGACCCAGTACTTC. It encodes CASSLTAGGGETQYF.

Only one count was recorded for this clone. This chain connects TRBV28 to TRBJ1-5, with 8 bases lining up with TRBD1. The CDR3 extends over 16 amino acids. Germline CDR1 MDHEN, CDR2 SYDVKM. J lost 1 base, V lost 4 bases, and 6 bases had no gene match. The CDR3 loop is CASSSPYRGSNQPQHF. The DNA for the CDR3 is TGTGCCAGCAGTTCCCCTTACAGGGGGAGCAATCAGCCCCAGCATTTT.

The chain couples TRBV27 to TRBJ1-1; TRBD1 matches at 7 bases. The V and J ends lost 5 bases and 1 base, in that order; junction bases with no gene match: 4. The length of the CDR3 is 14 residues. Germline V CDR1 and CDR2: MNHEY, SMNVEV (reference sequence). This chain's CDR3 is CASSPGQENTEAFF. The CDR3 coding sequence is TGTGCCAGCAGTCCCGGACAGGAGAACACTGAAGCTTTCTTT.

The chain joins TRBV9 to TRBJ2-4, with D possibly being TRBD2 (7 bases). Germline lookup yields CDR1 SGDLS and CDR2 YYNGEE. The CDR3 runs to 13 residues. Trimming removed 4 bases from V and 10 bases from J, with 15 bases in between. This CDR3 reads CASSPPGGRIQYF. The CDR3 nucleotides are TGTGCCAGCAGCCCCCCCGGGGGGCGGATTCAGTACTTC.

This chain connects TRBV27 to TRBJ2-3; 7 bases agree with TRBD1. The CDR3 consists of 15 residues. The germline V gene encodes CDR1 MNHEY and CDR2 SMNVEV (reference sequence). The junction had 6 bases not matched to a gene; V was cut back by 5 bases and J by 1 base. The CDR3 DNA reads as TGTGCCAGCAGTCCCCCCGGACAGGGCACAGATACGCAGTATTTT. It translates to CASSPPGQGTDTQYF.

This chain links TRBV5-1 with TRBJ1-2; 7 bases are a match to TRBD1. Germline trimming cut 4 bases from V and 5 bases from J; bases unmatched to any gene: 5. This CDR3 spans 13 amino acids. CDR1 SGHRS and CDR2 YFSETQ come from the germline V gene. The CDR3 nucleotides read TGCGCCAGCAGCCTAGGACAGGATTATGGCTACACCTTC. Its translation is CASSLGQDYGYTF. Supplemented by reference TRBV5-1 and TRBJ1-2, the full variable domain reads KAGVTQTPRYLIKTRGQQVTLSCSPISGHRSVSWYQQTPGQGLQFLFEYFSETQRNKGNFPGRFSGRQFSNSRSEMNVSTLELGDSALYLCASSLGQDYGYTFGSGTRLTVV.

The chain recombines TRBV28 with TRBJ1-4; 7 nucleotides match TRBD1. Germline lookup yields CDR1 MDHEN and CDR2 SYDVKM. The CDR3 length is 14 residues. Trimming at V came to 5 bases and at J to 7 bases, leaving 7 bases not matched to a gene. CDR3 protein: CASSMQGTVEKLFF. The CDR3 nucleotides read TGTGCCAGCAGTATGCAAGGGACAGTTGAAAAACTGTTTTTT.

This chain joins TRBV4-1 and TRBJ1-1, with 7 bases that match TRBD1. Germline trimming cut 3 bases from V and 0 bases from J; bases unmatched to any gene: 4. The CDR3 loop spans 15 amino acids. Per the germline V gene, CDR1 is MGHRA and CDR2 is YSYEKL. The CDR3 reads CASSQEGQMNTEAFF. CDR3 bases: TGCGCCAGCAGCCAGGAGGGACAGATGAACACTGAAGCTTTCTTT.

The chain employs TRBV7-3 and TRBJ2-3; the D gene is possibly TRBD2 (7 bases). CDR3 length: 16 amino acids. Germline lookup yields CDR1 SGHTA and CDR2 FQGTGA. Trimming took 5 bases from V and 1 from J, leaving 16 bases between them. Written as DNA, the CDR3 is TGTGCCAGCAGCCCCGGCGTGGGGGGGCGCACAGATACGCAGTATTTT. This codes for CASSPGVGGRTDTQYF.

The chain has TRBV5-6 and TRBJ2-3, with D perhaps matching TRBD2 (5 bases). Trimming pared 4 bases from V and 2 bases from J, leaving 14 bases between. Germline-derived CDR1 and CDR2 are SGHDT and YYEEEE. CDR3 length: 15 residues. CDR3 residues: CASSRGYTITDTQYF. DNA for the CDR3: TGTGCCAGCAGCCGAGGGTACACTATCACAGATACGCAGTATTTT.

The chain combines TRBV4-1 with TRBJ1-1; D call uncertain. Germline loops: CDR1 MGHRA, CDR2 YSYEKL. Trimming stripped 4 bases from V and 2 bases from J, with 8 bases between. This CDR3 is built from 13 residues. The CDR3 DNA follows: TGCGCCAGCAGCCCCGGGATAAACACTGAAGCTTTCTTT. Translation: CASSPGINTEAFF.

This clone turned up a few times. The CDR3 loop is CASSPWSGLAATGELFF. CDR3 bases: TGTGCCAGCAGCCCGTGGTCGGGACTAGCGGCGACCGGGGAGCTGTTTTTT. The genes are TRBV9 and TRBJ2-2, with 11 bases that match TRBD2. J gave up 5 bases and V 4 bases, and 10 bases lay outside the gene matches. Germline V gene lookup returns CDR1 SGDLS and CDR2 YYNGEE. This CDR3 contains 17 residues.

This chain uses TRBV28 with TRBJ1-2, with D tentatively TRBD1 (5 bases). Germline values: CDR1 MDHEN, CDR2 SYDVKM. This CDR3 has 17 residues. V gave up 3 bases and J gave up 4 bases, with 21 bases separating them. This CDR3 reads CASSFGGVDGGVYGYTF. CDR3 in DNA: TGTGCCAGCAGTTTCGGCGGGGTCGATGGGGGTGTCTATGGCTACACCTTC.